This entry concerns a single TCR beta chain. Its antigen is undetermined. The record originates from a study of cytomegalovirus exposure and HLA in healthy donors. General study findings and limits: CMV antigen specificity of three CMV-associated chains was confirmed in vitro.

Only in-frame clones appear in the TCRdb table, and some are missing; sequencing was by immunoSEQ multiplex PCR. The data contain some 140,000 clones, just over 85% of them singletons. Germline V lookup: CDR1 SGHVS, CDR2 FQNEAQ. The CDR3 totals 17 residues. V dropped 3 bases and J dropped 4 bases, with 21 bases sitting between them. V gene TRBV7-8 combines with J gene TRBJ1-2, with a possible D match to TRBD1 (5 bases). This sequence originates from a human donor in good health. Input material: PBMCs. The DNA for the CDR3 is TGTGCCAGCAGCTTTCCGAGGGCAGGGAGGGAAATCTATGGCTACACCTTC. It translates to CASSFPRAGREIYGYTF.